This T cell receptor beta chain emerged from a study of shared T cell receptors in the human thymus. The table came from immunoSEQ multiplex PCR; TCRdb's copy has only in-frame clones and leaves some out. The data contain about 660,000 clones, over 75% of them singletons. V shed 5 bases and J 10 bases; nucleotides not matched to a gene: 9. CDR1 and CDR2 (germline): SGHVS, FQNEAQ. The CDR3 has 14 residues. Another study also made use of these data, one on human thymus T cells. That paper states: Thymic samples were excised during corrective heart operations.

The specimen sequenced was thymocytes. This sequence was found in a boy under three years old with a congenital heart defect. This chain joins TRBV7-8 and TRBJ1-4, with TRBD1 matching over 8 bases. The CDR3: CASSLRQGKGKLFF. The CDR3 bases are TGTGCCAGCAGCCTTCGACAGGGGAAAGGAAAACTGTTTTTT.